The rows below give T cell receptor beta chains drawn from one sample of a study of beta chain features in type 1 diabetes. This table comes from immunoSEQ multiplex PCR, and its TCRdb copy is limited to in-frame clones, with some not included. The table lists about 650,000 clones, about an eighth of them singletons. Material: naive CD4+ T cells from blood. The receptors were sampled from a man younger than 40 with type 1 diabetes. Both conserved end residues are part of each CDR3. D genes are given only for firm matches. The size field is filled for only some rows; it gives once, few, many or a size class.

cdr3_aa | cdr3_nt | j_call | d_call | clone_size | v_call
CATSGGSANFRHEQYF | TGTGCCACCAGCGGGGGGAGTGCAAACTTTCGGCACGAGCAGTACTTC | TRBJ2-7 | - | few | TRBV15
CASSHSGRETRGNQPQHF | TGCGCCAGCAGTCACTCGGGCAGGGAGACTCGGGGCAATCAGCCCCAGCATTTT | TRBJ1-5 | - | many | TRBV23-1
CASSQDWSEKLFF | TGCGCCAGCAGCCAAGATTGGTCTGAAAAACTGTTTTTT | TRBJ1-4 | - | - | TRBV4-3
CASRGETQYF | TGTGCCAGTAGAGGAGAGACCCAGTACTTC | TRBJ2-5 | - | few | TRBV19
CASSQGTGNEKLFF | TGTGCCAGCAGCCAAGGTACCGGGAATGAAAAACTGTTTTTT | TRBJ1-4 | - | - | TRBV14
CASSLVATDTQYF | TGTGCCAGCAGTTTAGTTGCGACAGATACGCAGTATTTT | TRBJ2-3 | - | few | TRBV28
CASTGTSGGYDTQYF | TGTGCCAGTACCGGGACTAGCGGGGGTTATGATACGCAGTATTTT | TRBJ2-3 | TRBD2 | - | TRBV19
CASSPPSQNTEAFF | TGTGCCAGCTCACCACCCTCCCAGAACACTGAAGCTTTCTTT | TRBJ1-1 | - | few | TRBV18
CASSYSGVSYGYTF | TGTGCCAGCAGTTACTCGGGGGTGAGCTATGGCTACACCTTC | TRBJ1-2 | - | - | TRBV6-5
CAISEGQTANYGYTF | TGTGCCATCAGTGAGGGACAGACCGCTAACTATGGCTACACCTTC | TRBJ1-2 | - | - | TRBV10-3
CASSLVGTQGGNEQFF | TGTGCCAGCAGCTTAGTAGGGACGCAAGGGGGCAATGAGCAGTTCTTC | TRBJ2-1 | - | few | TRBV7-9
CASSLSQGIGETQYF | TGCGCCAGCAGCTTGTCTCAGGGGATAGGAGAGACCCAGTACTTC | TRBJ2-5 | - | - | TRBV5-1
CASSPTGQGAYEQYF | TGTGCCAGCAGCCCAACCGGACAGGGAGCCTACGAGCAGTACTTC | TRBJ2-7 | TRBD1 | few | TRBV6-5
CASSFDYSNQPQHF | TGTGCCAGCAGTTTTGACTATAGCAATCAGCCCCAGCATTTT | TRBJ1-5 | - | - | TRBV5-8
CASSPGTSGGNEQFF | TGTGCCAGCAGCCCAGGGACTAGCGGGGGCAATGAGCAGTTCTTC | TRBJ2-1 | TRBD2 | - | TRBV7-8
CASSASTGTVNSPLHF | TGTGCCAGCAGTGCGTCGACCGGGACAGTTAATTCACCCCTCCACTTT | TRBJ1-6 | TRBD1 | - | TRBV9
CASNREDTQYF | TGCGCCAGCAATCGGGAGGATACGCAGTATTTT | TRBJ2-3 | - | - | TRBV5-1
CASSLVFGGLYEQYF | TGTGCCAGCAGCTTAGTATTTGGCGGACTCTACGAGCAGTACTTC | TRBJ2-7 | - | - | TRBV11-2
CASSESYTEGKEKLFF | TGTGCCAGCAGTGAATCGTATACGGAAGGGAAAGAAAAACTGTTTTTT | TRBJ1-4 | - | - | TRBV6-1